This T cell receptor (beta chain) is from a study of blood T cell repertoires in COVID-19. The wider study: From T cells, B-cell-depleted T cells, or PBMCs came the material, which was cDNA or gDNA.

The assay was immunoSEQ multiplex PCR, and TCRdb's table has in-frame clones only and misses some. The data hold hundreds of thousands of clones, with roughly 87% observed a single time. The length of the CDR3 is 16 residues. V trimming: 1 base; J trimming: 3 bases; junction bases outside the gene matches: 4. Germline V gives CDR1 LGHDT, CDR2 YNNKEL (reference sequence). The source material was peripheral blood. The chain combines TRBV3-1 (or the pseudogene TRBV3-2) with TRBJ2-7, with 12 nucleotides matching TRBD2. The source is a woman aged 45 to 65 who had recovered from COVID-19. CDR3: CASSQVLAGGNYEQYF. As DNA, the CDR3 is TGTGCCAGCAGCCAAGTCCTAGCGGGAGGGAACTACGAGCAGTACTTC.